The rows below give T cell receptor beta chains drawn from one sample of a study of blood T cells in healthy people across ages. MiXCR was run by TCRdb on the 5' RACE reads, yielding one entry per CDR3 protein. The sample contains more than 1,000,000 distinct CDR3 sequences, around 27% of which appear only once. This same sample was also part of a study on T cells of mothers and their children.

The sample taken for sequencing was blood. All receptors derive from a girl aged 2-15 years in good health. Both conserved end residues are part of each CDR3. A D gene is named only where the DNA matches it firmly. Clone size is given for some rows only: seen once, a few or many times, or a class if the clone is expanded.

j_call v_call clone_size d_call cdr3_aa cdr3_nt
TRBJ1-5 TRBV9 . . CASSRWGGPNQPQHF TGTGCCAGCAGCCGGTGGGGGGGGCCCAATCAGCCCCAGCATTTT
TRBJ1-4 TRBV28 few . CASSLTVSGKLFF TGTGCCAGCAGCCTTACGGTCAGCGGAAAACTGTTTTTT
TRBJ2-3 TRBV7-9 . . CASSAGDAPSTDTQYF TGTGCCAGCAGCGCCGGGGACGCTCCTAGCACAGATACGCAGTATTTT
TRBJ2-6 TRBV20-1 few . CSAPDSGVGANVLTF TGCAGTGCGCCAGACTCAGGCGTCGGGGCCAACGTCCTGACTTTC
TRBJ2-1 TRBV6-2/TRBV6-3 . . CASSSPLATSYNEQFF TGTGCCAGCAGTTCGCCACTAGCTACCTCCTACAATGAGCAGTTCTTC
TRBJ1-5 TRBV29-1 few . CSQKACGSNQPQHF TGCAGCCAGAAAGCCTGTGGGAGCAATCAGCCCCAGCATTTT
TRBJ1-5 TRBV7-2 few . CASSQDSSNQPQHF TGTGCCAGCAGCCAGGACAGCTCTAATCAGCCCCAGCATTTT
TRBJ1-4 TRBV12-3/TRBV12-4 few . CASSLYGGLFF TGTGCCAGCAGCCTCTATGGTGGACTGTTTTTT
TRBJ2-2 TRBV7-8 . . CASSWGNREVDTGELFF TGTGCCAGCAGCTGGGGAAACAGGGAGGTCGACACCGGGGAGCTGTTTTTT
TRBJ1-5 TRBV6-2/TRBV6-3 . . CASRGGRTRAGPQHF TGTGCCAGCAGGGGGGGTCGAACAAGGGCCGGGCCCCAGCATTTT
TRBJ2-7 TRBV5-1 . . CASSLDGLSYEQYF TGCGCCAGCAGCTTGGATGGACTATCTTACGAGCAGTACTTC
TRBJ1-3 TRBV23-1 . . CASSLDSKGNTIYF TGCGCCAGCAGTTTGGACAGTAAGGGAAACACCATATATTTT
TRBJ1-2 TRBV29-1 . . CSVHLGATGYTF TGCAGCGTTCATCTGGGGGCGACCGGCTACACCTTC